These 25 T cell receptor beta chains share one sample of origin, sequenced in a study of cytomegalovirus exposure and HLA in healthy donors. Assay used: immunoSEQ multiplex PCR; TCRdb lists only in-frame clones, some missing. The top ten clones hold less than 5.5% of a sample with some 150,000 clones, about 91% of them seen once. Sequencing used PBMCs. Receptors originate from a man aged 18 to 30 in good health and CMV-seropositive.

This chain joins TRBV5-1 and TRBJ1-1; D gene ambiguous. Trimming pared 1 base from V and 1 base from J, leaving 11 bases between. The CDR3 totals 15 residues. CDR1 and CDR2 (germline): SGHRS, YFSETQ. The chain's CDR3 is CASSLSASRNTEAFF. Written as DNA, the CDR3 is TGCGCCAGCAGCTTGAGTGCATCGAGGAACACTGAAGCTTTCTTT.

V is TRBV5-1 and J is TRBJ1-6; no clear D. Trimming shortened V by 1 base and J by 11 bases, and 10 bases separated the two germline ends. Germline CDR1 is SGHRS and CDR2 is YFSETQ. The CDR3 covers 13 residues. CDR3 region: CASSLLDGTPLHF. In nucleotides, the CDR3 is TGCGCCAGCAGCTTGCTGGACGGGACACCCCTCCACTTT.

The V gene is TRBV2, the J gene TRBJ2-1, with TRBD2 matching 11 bases. CDR3 length: 17 residues. Trimming took 8 bases from V and 7 from J; bases not matched to a gene: 16. Germline-derived CDR1 and CDR2 are SNHLY and FYNNEI. CDR3 amino acids: CASLGLASGGPANEQFF. In nucleotides, the CDR3 is TGTGCCAGCCTTGGACTGGCTAGCGGGGGGCCGGCAAATGAGCAGTTCTTC.

There are a few counts of this clone. The chain employs TRBV11-2 and TRBJ1-2; 8 nucleotides match TRBD1. Germline assignment: CDR1 SGHAT and CDR2 FQNNGV. J was trimmed by 2 bases and V by 4 bases; bases with no gene match: 3. This CDR3 region has 14 residues. CDR3 protein: CASSSGTGNYGYTF. The CDR3, as DNA: TGTGCCAGCAGCTCCGGGACAGGCAACTATGGCTACACCTTC.

The V call is TRBV5-4, the J call TRBJ2-7; no reliable D call. Trimming took 6 bases from V and 5 from J, leaving 12 bases between them. Germline lookup yields CDR1 SGHNT and CDR2 YYREEE (reference sequence). The CDR3 totals 12 residues. The CDR3 bases are TGTGCCAGCACGGAGAGAGGCGACGAGCAGTACTTC. Translating gives CASTERGDEQYF.

The chain joins TRBV10-2 to TRBJ2-7; D is ambiguous. The V and J ends lost 6 bases and 1 base respectively, with 4 bases between them. Germline V lookup: CDR1 WSHSY, CDR2 SAAADI. The length of the CDR3 is 11 residues. The CDR3 DNA sequence: TGCGCCAGCAGCCGGTCCTACGAGCAGTACTTC. This sequence encodes CASSRSYEQYF.

This clone turned up a few times. The DNA of the CDR3 is TGTGCCAGCAGCGTCGGGAGTCCCTGGGGGGACACTGAAGCTTTCTTT. Its translation is CASSVGSPWGDTEAFF. The chain links TRBV9 to TRBJ1-1, with D possibly TRBD1 on 5 matching bases. V lost 2 bases and J 3 bases, leaving 17 bases between the germline ends. This CDR3 has 16 residues. Germline V gene sequence: CDR1 SGDLS, CDR2 YYNGEE.

The V call is TRBV11-2, the J call TRBJ1-2; maybe TRBD1 (6 bases). CDR1 is SGHAT, CDR2 FQNNGV, per germline. CDR3 length: 15 amino acids. V dropped 1 base and J dropped 8 bases, with 17 bases sitting between them. The DNA of the CDR3 is TGTGCCAGCAGCTTAGGAGAGGCACAGGGAAGGGGCTACACCTTC. This gives the protein CASSLGEAQGRGYTF.

The chain combines TRBV5-1 with TRBJ2-1; D is unclear. This CDR3 comprises 14 residues. Germline assignment: CDR1 SGHRS and CDR2 YFSETQ. V was clipped by 1 base and J by 6 bases, with 11 bases between them. CDR3 loop: CASSLTPPPNEQFF. The CDR3, as DNA: TGCGCCAGCAGCTTGACACCACCTCCCAATGAGCAGTTCTTC.

The chain couples TRBV30 to TRBJ1-4; possible D gene TRBD1, 5 bases. Germline V gene lookup returns CDR1 GTSNPN and CDR2 SVGIG (reference sequence). This CDR3 has 15 amino acids. Trimming left V 3 bases short and J 7 bases short, with 18 bases between. The CDR3 coding sequence is TGTGCCTGGAGCACTTCGAGACAGTTAGGTGAAAAACTGTTTTTT. The encoded protein is CAWSTSRQLGEKLFF. Complete variable domain (other parts from reference TRBV30 and TRBJ1-4): SQTIHQWPATLVQPVGSPLSLECTVEGTSNPNLYWYRQAAGRGLQLLFYSVGIGQISSEVPQNLSASRPQDRQFILSSKKLLLSDSGFYLCAWSTSRQLGEKLFFGSGTQLSVL.

The rearrangement joins TRBV5-1 to TRBJ2-1; D might be TRBD1 (6 bases). In germline, CDR1 is SGHRS, CDR2 YFSETQ. The CDR3 runs 14 residues. V dropped 0 bases and J dropped 7 bases, with 11 bases sitting between them. DNA for the CDR3: TGCGCCAGCAGCTTGGGGGGGCCTCGAAATGAGCAGTTCTTC. It codes for CASSLGGPRNEQFF.

With respect to this clone: This CDR3 is also generated by other DNA sequences in the sample. J is TRBJ1-5 and V is TRBV28; D remains unclear. The length of the CDR3 is 11 residues. Germline CDR1 reads MDHEN; CDR2 reads SYDVKM. Trimming shortened V by 2 bases and J by 7 bases, and 3 bases separated the two germline ends. CDR3 nucleotide sequence: TGTGCCAGCAGTTTAGGCCAGCCCCAGCATTTT. Translated, it gives CASSLGQPQHF.

The chain combines TRBV5-1 with TRBJ2-5; D possibly corresponds to TRBD1 (5 bases). The germline gives CDR1 SGHRS, CDR2 YFSETQ. The CDR3 extends over 13 amino acids. V was trimmed by 0 bases and J by 5 bases, leaving 8 bases between them. CDR3 nucleotides: TGCGCCAGCAGCTTGGGGCCAGGGGAGACCCAGTACTTC. Amino acid sequence: CASSLGPGETQYF.

The DNA for the CDR3 is TGTGCCAGCAGCTTGGTCGGGAATTCACCCCTCCACTTT. It specifies CASSLVGNSPLHF. V and J are TRBV5-4 and TRBJ1-6; D not resolved. The CDR3 contains 13 residues. The germline V gene has CDR1 SGHNT and CDR2 YYREEE (reference sequence). Deletions cut 0 bases from V and 7 bases from J, with 5 bases between.

There are a few counts of this clone. The rearrangement links TRBV5-8 to TRBJ1-6, with a tentative D call TRBD1 (6 bases). The germline V and J ends were trimmed by 1 base and 10 bases, with 12 bases remaining between them. Germline lookup yields CDR1 SGHTS and CDR2 YDEGEE. The CDR3 covers 14 residues. In nucleotides, the CDR3 is TGTGCCAGCAGCTTGTACAGGGATGGATCACCCCTCCACTTT. This sequence encodes CASSLYRDGSPLHF.

The J gene is TRBJ1-5, the V gene TRBV5-8, with D possibly TRBD1 on 5 matching bases. Germline assignment: CDR1 SGHTS and CDR2 YDEGEE. This CDR3 contains 14 residues. Trimming shortened V by 5 bases and J by 0 bases, and 9 bases separated the two germline ends. CDR3 sequence: CASSYGHSNQPQHF. The CDR3 DNA is TGTGCCAGCAGTTATGGACATAGCAATCAGCCCCAGCATTTT.

This chain uses TRBV27 with TRBJ2-2; D is undetermined. Trimming took 6 bases from V and 2 from J, leaving 10 bases between them. The CDR3 contains 14 residues. Germline values: CDR1 MNHEY, CDR2 SMNVEV (reference sequence). The CDR3 nucleotides are TGTGCCAGCAGCAGGCAGCCAAACACCGGGGAGCTGTTTTTT. Protein sequence: CASSRQPNTGELFF.

This clone was picked up a small number of times. This rearrangement joins TRBV29-1 to TRBJ1-5; 10 positions match TRBD1. CDR3 length: 14 residues. Trimming removed 4 bases from V and 6 bases from J; junction bases left unmatched: 6. CDR1 and CDR2 from the germline V gene are SQVTM and ANQGSEA. The CDR3 DNA is TGCAGCGTTGGGGAGGGACAGGGGAGTCAGCCCCAGCATTTT. Translated, it gives CSVGEGQGSQPQHF.

The V call is TRBV5-1, the J call TRBJ1-2, with 11 bases fitting TRBD1. With V trimmed by 4 bases and J by 7 bases, 3 bases remained unmatched. CDR1 is SGHRS, CDR2 YFSETQ, per germline. The length of the CDR3 is 13 residues. The CDR3 loop reads CASSRGQGVGYTF. The CDR3 bases are TGCGCCAGCAGCCGGGGACAGGGGGTTGGCTACACCTTC.

The chain links TRBV5-1 to TRBJ1-2, with TRBD1 matching over 8 bases. The CDR3 is 14 amino acids. After removal of 5 bases from V and 7 bases from J, the junction contained 10 bases not matched to a gene. CDR1 and CDR2 (germline): SGHRS, YFSETQ. The CDR3 DNA reads TGCGCCAGCAGACCTAGTTGGACAGGGACTGGCTACACCTTC. This translates into CASRPSWTGTGYTF.

CDR3 sequence reads: CASSLMGLGELFF. The CDR3, as DNA: TGTGCCAGCAGCCTCATGGGGCTCGGGGAGCTGTTTTTT. The rearrangement links TRBV7-8 to TRBJ2-2; D may be TRBD1 (5 bases). CDR1 SGHVS and CDR2 FQNEAQ come from the germline V gene. The CDR3 spans 13 residues. Trimming pared 5 bases from V and 7 bases from J, leaving 11 bases between.

The rearrangement links TRBV11-2 to TRBJ2-1; TRBD2 matches at 12 bases. J was trimmed by 14 bases and V by 1 base; bases with no gene match: 9. This CDR3 is built from 15 residues. Germline-derived CDR1 and CDR2 are SGHAT and FQNNGV. CDR3: CASSLVRTSGMSEFF. CDR3 sequence (DNA): TGTGCCAGCAGCTTAGTGCGGACTAGCGGGATGTCTGAGTTCTTC.

The chain couples TRBV5-1 to TRBJ2-2, with 9 bases matching TRBD2. The ends lost 2 bases at V and 7 bases at J; junction bases unmatched: 0. The length of the CDR3 is 13 residues. In germline, CDR1 is SGHRS, CDR2 YFSETQ. In DNA form, the CDR3 reads TGCGCCAGCAGCTTTAGCGGGAGCGGGGAGCTGTTTTTT. Amino acids: CASSFSGSGELFF.

V is TRBV29-1 and J is TRBJ1-1; no clear D gene. The V gene's germline CDR1 is SQVTM and CDR2 ANQGSEA. The CDR3 spans 12 residues. Trimming removed 4 bases at V and 4 bases at J, with 10 bases between. The chain's CDR3 is CSVGRAITEAFF. CDR3 coding DNA: TGCAGCGTTGGGAGGGCAATCACTGAAGCTTTCTTT. The whole variable domain, remainder taken from reference TRBV29-1 and TRBJ1-1, is SAVISQKPSRDICQRGTSLTIQCQVDSQVTMMFWYRQQPGQSLTLIATANQGSEATYESGFVIDKFPISRPNLTFSTLTVSNMSPEDSSIYLCSVGRAITEAFFGQGTRLTVV.

V gene TRBV28 combines with J gene TRBJ2-1, with D possibly TRBD1 on 5 matching bases. The CDR3 runs to 12 residues. V lost 8 bases and J lost 15, with 20 bases in between. Germline values: CDR1 MDHEN, CDR2 SYDVKM. The CDR3 spells CASSPQGRIRFF. In nucleotides, the CDR3 is TGTGCCAGCTCCCCCCAGGGAAGAATTAGGTTCTTC.